This is a list of T cell receptor beta chains from one sample in a study of control samples from healthy donors and cancer patients. The repertoire was sequenced with immunoSEQ multiplex PCR; TCRdb's copy has only in-frame clones and lacks some. The sample has about 120,000 clones, roughly 92% seen once; the top ten hold 0.5% to 0.7%. Sequences were obtained from PBMCs. These receptors originate from a man older than 75 with head and neck cancer. CDR3s include the opening cysteine and the closing phenylalanine or tryptophan. The order of the fields is V gene, clone size, D gene, J gene, CDR3 DNA, CDR3 protein. A D gene is named only where the DNA matches it firmly. Where a row states a size, it is once, few, many or the class of an expanded clone; other rows omit it.

v_call: TRBV5-1; clone_size: NA; d_call: TRBD1; j_call: TRBJ2-5; cdr3_nt: TGCGCCAGCAGCCCGGACAGGGGTGAGACCCAGTACTTC; cdr3_aa: CASSPDRGETQYF
v_call: TRBV6-5; clone_size: NA; d_call: NA; j_call: TRBJ2-3; cdr3_nt: TGTGCCAGCACCCCCGTCGGCACAGATACGCAGTATTTT; cdr3_aa: CASTPVGTDTQYF
v_call: TRBV27; clone_size: NA; d_call: NA; j_call: TRBJ1-6; cdr3_nt: TGTGCCAGCAGTTTCTATAATTCACCCCTCCACTTT; cdr3_aa: CASSFYNSPLHF
v_call: TRBV5-4; clone_size: NA; d_call: TRBD1; j_call: TRBJ1-6; cdr3_nt: TGTGCCAGCAGCTTGGAAGGGACAGGGGTTTCACCCCTCCACTTT; cdr3_aa: CASSLEGTGVSPLHF
v_call: TRBV2; clone_size: NA; d_call: TRBD1; j_call: TRBJ1-5; cdr3_nt: TGTGCCAGCGGGACAGGGGGCGGAGGGCCCCAGCATTTT; cdr3_aa: CASGTGGGGPQHF
v_call: TRBV6-2/TRBV6-3; clone_size: once; d_call: NA; j_call: TRBJ1-5; cdr3_nt: TGTGCCAGCAGCCCCGGTCTTGGCAATCAGCCCCAGCATTTT; cdr3_aa: CASSPGLGNQPQHF
v_call: TRBV19; clone_size: NA; d_call: NA; j_call: TRBJ1-1; cdr3_nt: TGTGCCAGTACTAACTGGGCCGGGACTGAAGCTTTCTTT; cdr3_aa: CASTNWAGTEAFF
v_call: TRBV30; clone_size: NA; d_call: NA; j_call: TRBJ2-7; cdr3_nt: TGTGCCTGGAGGGGTTTCCAAGCAAGCGAGCAGTACTTC; cdr3_aa: CAWRGFQASEQYF
v_call: TRBV6-5; clone_size: NA; d_call: NA; j_call: TRBJ1-6; cdr3_nt: TGTGCCAGCGTAGAGATACAGATTCCTAATTCACCCCTCCACTTT; cdr3_aa: CASVEIQIPNSPLHF
v_call: TRBV10-3; clone_size: once; d_call: TRBD1; j_call: TRBJ2-1; cdr3_nt: TGTGCCATCAGCCCTACAGGGGTCAATGAGCAGTTCTTC; cdr3_aa: CAISPTGVNEQFF
v_call: TRBV5-1; clone_size: NA; d_call: NA; j_call: TRBJ2-3; cdr3_nt: TGCGCCAGCAGCTTGGTTGACACAGATACGCAGTATTTT; cdr3_aa: CASSLVDTDTQYF
v_call: TRBV7-7; clone_size: NA; d_call: NA; j_call: TRBJ2-5; cdr3_nt: TGTGCCAGCAGCCTAAACCCATTAGGGGGGGAGACCCAGTACTTC; cdr3_aa: CASSLNPLGGETQYF
v_call: TRBV3-1/TRBV3-2; clone_size: NA; d_call: TRBD1; j_call: TRBJ1-4; cdr3_nt: TGTGCCAGCAGCCAAGGCATAGGACAGGGGAATGAAAAACTGTTTTTT; cdr3_aa: CASSQGIGQGNEKLFF
v_call: TRBV19; clone_size: NA; d_call: NA; j_call: TRBJ2-2; cdr3_nt: TGTGCCAGTAACGGTCACAGGGTGACGACCGGGGAGCTGTTTTTT; cdr3_aa: CASNGHRVTTGELFF
v_call: TRBV14; clone_size: once; d_call: TRBD1; j_call: TRBJ1-6; cdr3_nt: TGTGCCAGCAGCCAAGGCTACCGGGACAGCACATTCCACTTT; cdr3_aa: CASSQGYRDSTFHF
v_call: TRBV6-5; clone_size: once; d_call: NA; j_call: TRBJ2-7; cdr3_nt: TGTGCCAGCAGTCTCCTCCGAGGGTCCTACGAGCAGTACTTC; cdr3_aa: CASSLLRGSYEQYF
v_call: TRBV25-1; clone_size: NA; d_call: TRBD1; j_call: TRBJ2-7; cdr3_nt: TGTGCCAGCAGTAGTGGACAGGGAACCTACGAGCAGTACTTC; cdr3_aa: CASSSGQGTYEQYF
v_call: TRBV9; clone_size: NA; d_call: NA; j_call: TRBJ2-7; cdr3_nt: TGTGCCAGCAGCCCCTCCTCGTACTCCTACGAGCAGTACTTC; cdr3_aa: CASSPSSYSYEQYF
v_call: TRBV18; clone_size: NA; d_call: NA; j_call: TRBJ1-1; cdr3_nt: TGTGCCAGCTCACCACCGGTCCTAGGGTCGGACACTGAAGCTTTCTTT; cdr3_aa: CASSPPVLGSDTEAFF
v_call: TRBV5-4; clone_size: NA; d_call: NA; j_call: TRBJ2-3; cdr3_nt: TGTGCCAGCAGTTTCATAGGGGTGGGGCTCACAGATACGCAGTATTTT; cdr3_aa: CASSFIGVGLTDTQYF
v_call: TRBV5-1; clone_size: NA; d_call: NA; j_call: TRBJ1-1; cdr3_nt: TGCGCCAGCAGCGATGGGACGGGACCGGGGGACACTGAAGCTTTCTTT; cdr3_aa: CASSDGTGPGDTEAFF
v_call: TRBV4-1; clone_size: NA; d_call: TRBD2; j_call: TRBJ2-7; cdr3_nt: TGCGCCAGCAGCCAAGCCTGGACTAGCGGTTACGAGCAGTACTTC; cdr3_aa: CASSQAWTSGYEQYF
v_call: TRBV10-3; clone_size: NA; d_call: NA; j_call: TRBJ2-6; cdr3_nt: TGTGCCATCAGTGAAGGACTCCTCTCTGGGGCCAACGTCCTGACTTTC; cdr3_aa: CAISEGLLSGANVLTF
v_call: TRBV6-5; clone_size: NA; d_call: TRBD1; j_call: TRBJ1-5; cdr3_nt: TGTGCCAGCAGTCAGGGGACAGGTAATCAGCCCCAGCATTTT; cdr3_aa: CASSQGTGNQPQHF
v_call: TRBV10-3; clone_size: NA; d_call: NA; j_call: TRBJ1-3; cdr3_nt: TGTGCCATCAGTGAAAGACGGGACTCTGGAAACACCATATATTTT; cdr3_aa: CAISERRDSGNTIYF
v_call: TRBV12-5; clone_size: once; d_call: NA; j_call: TRBJ2-2; cdr3_nt: TGTGCTAGTGGTTTGGGGGGTACCGGGGAGCTGTTTTTT; cdr3_aa: CASGLGGTGELFF
v_call: TRBV11-2; clone_size: NA; d_call: TRBD2; j_call: TRBJ2-7; cdr3_nt: TGTGCCAGCAGCACGACTAGCGGTGAGAGATACGAGCAGTACTTC; cdr3_aa: CASSTTSGERYEQYF
v_call: TRBV4-2; clone_size: NA; d_call: NA; j_call: TRBJ2-1; cdr3_nt: TGTGCCAGCAGCCAAGATGGGGTAAGCTACAATGAGCAGTTCTTC; cdr3_aa: CASSQDGVSYNEQFF
v_call: TRBV12-3/TRBV12-4; clone_size: NA; d_call: NA; j_call: TRBJ2-5; cdr3_nt: TGTGCCAGCACCGGACAGAAAGAGACCCAGTACTTC; cdr3_aa: CASTGQKETQYF
v_call: TRBV28; clone_size: NA; d_call: NA; j_call: TRBJ1-2; cdr3_nt: TGTGCCAGCAGTTTACCCCTCCCCACCACTGGGGGTGGCTACACCTTC; cdr3_aa: CASSLPLPTTGGGYTF
v_call: TRBV5-1; clone_size: NA; d_call: TRBD2; j_call: TRBJ2-3; cdr3_nt: TGCGCCAGCAGGATGACTAGCGGGATCACAGATACGCAGTATTTT; cdr3_aa: CASRMTSGITDTQYF
v_call: TRBV19; clone_size: NA; d_call: TRBD2; j_call: TRBJ2-5; cdr3_nt: TGTGCCAGTAGTAGGGGACTAGCTGGGGGAGGCGAGACCCAGTACTTC; cdr3_aa: CASSRGLAGGGETQYF
v_call: TRBV7-6; clone_size: NA; d_call: NA; j_call: TRBJ2-1; cdr3_nt: TGTGCCAGCAGCCCCCGGAGCTGGACCAGCGCCGACTACAATGAGCAGTTCTTC; cdr3_aa: CASSPRSWTSADYNEQFF
v_call: TRBV9; clone_size: once; d_call: NA; j_call: TRBJ1-1; cdr3_nt: TGTGCCAGCAGCGTAGGGGGGGGGAGCCGAGGGGCTTTCTTT; cdr3_aa: CASSVGGGSRGAFF
v_call: TRBV7-2; clone_size: NA; d_call: NA; j_call: TRBJ2-1; cdr3_nt: TGTGCCAGCAGCTTAGGAGGGGTATACAATGAGCAGTTCTTC; cdr3_aa: CASSLGGVYNEQFF
v_call: TRBV19; clone_size: NA; d_call: NA; j_call: TRBJ1-1; cdr3_nt: TGTGCCAGTATTCCTAGGGGTACAGGGAGCGCTGAAGCTTTCTTT; cdr3_aa: CASIPRGTGSAEAFF
v_call: TRBV12-3/TRBV12-4; clone_size: NA; d_call: TRBD1; j_call: TRBJ1-1; cdr3_nt: TGTGCCAGCAGCCGACAGGGTGGAGCTTTCTTT; cdr3_aa: CASSRQGGAFF
v_call: TRBV4-1; clone_size: NA; d_call: NA; j_call: TRBJ1-2; cdr3_nt: TGCGCCAGCAGCCAAGCGGCCCAGGCGAACTATGGCTACACCTTC; cdr3_aa: CASSQAAQANYGYTF
v_call: TRBV6-9; clone_size: NA; d_call: NA; j_call: TRBJ2-5; cdr3_nt: TGTGCCAGCGCACAGTGGTGCGAGACCCAGTACTTC; cdr3_aa: CASAQWCETQYF
v_call: TRBV4-1; clone_size: NA; d_call: TRBD1; j_call: TRBJ1-5; cdr3_nt: TGCGCCAGCAGCCAAGTTAGGGACAGGGACCAGCCCCAGCATTTT; cdr3_aa: CASSQVRDRDQPQHF